This T cell receptor beta chain derives from a study of cytomegalovirus exposure and HLA in healthy donors. The germline CDR1 and CDR2 sequences are MRHNA and SNTAGT. The CDR3 is 15 residues long. The trim removed 6 bases at V and 3 bases at J, leaving 3 bases unmatched. Both 60 Vbeta primers and 13 Jbeta primers went into the PCR. Authors' processing steps: An analysis performed later counted 72 million or so unique TCR beta chains (roughly 11 million of them shared). TCRdb's table, derived via immunoSEQ multiplex PCR, lists solely in-frame clones and lacks some. V and J calls and clone size are copied from that table; D and trimming were computed from the DNA. The data show some 30,000 clones, about 83% seen once. Of note for this clone: The antigen remains unidentified.

Study-level points and caveats: When analyzed later, the rates of TCR association showed variation by HLA locus, with DRB1 the most and HLA-C the fewest.

This chain joins TRBV6-4 and TRBJ1-6; 9 bases fit TRBD1. The specimen sequenced was PBMCs. The clonotype comes from a boy aged 10-17 years in good health and CMV-seronegative. CDR3 nucleotides: TGTGCCAGCAGCCAGACAGGGGGCTATAATTCACCCCTCCACTTT. Protein: CASSQTGGYNSPLHF.